Listed below are T cell receptor beta chains from one sample, sequenced in a study of blood T cells in healthy people across ages. Via MiXCR, TCRdb re-called the 5' RACE reads, giving one row per CDR3 protein. The sample carries about 1.5 million distinct CDR3 sequences, 35% to 45% recorded once. Sequencing was carried out using blood. The receptors shown here come from a woman between 18 and 29 years old in good health. CDR3s include the opening cysteine and the closing phenylalanine or tryptophan. A D gene is named only where the DNA matches it firmly. The size entry is marked missing in some rows and otherwise reads once, few, many or a size class.

NA	TRBV15	TRBJ2-3	NA	TGTGCCACCAGCAGCCTCGGACAGTATAGGGATACGCAGTATTTT	CATSSLGQYRDTQYF
NA	TRBV27	TRBJ2-5	NA	TGTGCCAGCACCCATCTGGGACTCTCGGCCGAGACCCAGTACTTC	CASTHLGLSAETQYF
TRBD2	TRBV27	TRBJ2-5	NA	TGTGCCAGCAGTTTATGGGCTAGCGGGAGCCAAGAGACCCAGTACTTC	CASSLWASGSQETQYF
TRBD2	TRBV10-3	TRBJ2-7	NA	TGTGCCATCAGTGAGTCCGGGAGGGGGTCCTCCTACGAGCAGTACTTC	CAISESGRGSSYEQYF
NA	TRBV9	TRBJ2-3	NA	TGTGCCAGCAGCGTATTACAGAGCACAGATACGCAGTATTTT	CASSVLQSTDTQYF
NA	TRBV6-5	TRBJ1-5	NA	TGTGCCAGCAGTTACAGCGGCAACCTTAATCAGCCCCAGCATTTT	CASSYSGNLNQPQHF
NA	TRBV7-2	TRBJ2-3	NA	TGTGCCAGCAGCCTAGTACATGATGGGGCGCAGTATTTT	CASSLVHDGAQYF
TRBD2	TRBV28	TRBJ2-7	NA	TGTGCCAGCAGTTCGGGACTACCTGAGCAGTACTTC	CASSSGLPEQYF
NA	TRBV11-2	TRBJ2-1	NA	TGTGCCAGCAGCTTAGAGGCCCCCTTAGCCTCTACCTACAATGAGCAGTTCTTC	CASSLEAPLASTYNEQFF
NA	TRBV5-5	TRBJ1-1	NA	TGTGCCAGCAGCCAGACAGGCGCGAACACTGAAGCTTTCTTT	CASSQTGANTEAFF
NA	TRBV6-5	TRBJ1-3	NA	TGTGCCAGCAGTTACTCGATGGGGAACACCATATATTTT	CASSYSMGNTIYF
TRBD2	TRBV20-1	TRBJ2-3	NA	TGCAGTGCTCCGGCGCGGGGGGTTGCAGATACGCAGTATTTT	CSAPARGVADTQYF
NA	TRBV20-1	TRBJ2-7	NA	TGCAGTGCTAGAGTTACAGGATCCCCGTATGCCTTCTACGAGCAGTACTTC	CSARVTGSPYAFYEQYF
NA	TRBV11-2	TRBJ1-1	NA	TGTGCCAGCAGCGACGGGCTCGGGCCTCGAGCAGCTTTCTTT	CASSDGLGPRAAFF
NA	TRBV10-3	TRBJ1-1	many	TGTGCCATCAGTGGCCCCCCGGACAGCCCAAGGTGGGGCACTGAAGCTTTCTTT	CAISGPPDSPRWGTEAFF